Below are 14 T cell receptor beta chains sequenced from a single sample in a study of naive and memory T cell subsets. The library had UMIs added by 3' ligation of an oligonucleotide to TCR cDNA. The SP2 primer and nested alpha and beta constant region primers amplified ligated cDNA in four rounds. TCRdb independently ran MiXCR on the 5' RACE reads; one entry per CDR3 protein. The sample contains 30,000 to 40,000 distinct CDR3 sequences, approximately 15% of which appear only once. Source of these receptors: a female donor in good health.

This clonotype was observed at least ten times. V usage is TRBV29-1 and J usage is TRBJ2-3; D is unclear. CDR1 and CDR2 (germline): SQVTM, ANQGSEA. The ends were cut back, 5 bases at V and 9 bases at J, with 15 bases in the middle. The CDR3 has 12 residues. The CDR3 nucleotides are TGCAGCGTTTTCGATAGAGGTCCCACGCAGTATTTT. This encodes CSVFDRGPTQYF.

The chain has TRBV6-5 and TRBJ2-6; TRBD1 agrees at 11 bases. Germline CDR1 and CDR2: MNHEY and SVGAGI. Trimming removed 0 bases from V and 0 bases from J; junction bases left unmatched: 7. The CDR3 has 20 residues. CDR3 region: CASSYSPGQGASSGANVLTF. CDR3 DNA: TGTGCCAGCAGTTACTCCCCAGGACAGGGGGCAAGCTCTGGGGCCAACGTCCTGACTTTC.

This clonotype was observed at least ten times. The J gene is TRBJ2-7, the V gene TRBV20-1; tentatively, D is TRBD2 (5 bases). Trimming shortened V by 1 base and J by 5 bases, and 15 bases separated the two germline ends. Germline assignment: CDR1 DFQATT and CDR2 SNEGSKA (reference sequence). The CDR3 covers 14 residues. This CDR3 is CSARVTGAAHEQYF. CDR3 bases: TGCAGTGCTAGAGTGACCGGAGCGGCCCACGAGCAGTACTTC.

This clonotype was seen repeatedly, ten times or more. The chain has TRBV6-5 and TRBJ1-1, with D possibly being TRBD1 (5 bases). The CDR3 totals 14 residues. Germline-derived CDR1 and CDR2 are MNHEY and SVGAGI. Trimming stripped 0 bases from V and 0 bases from J, with 5 bases between. Here the CDR3 DNA reads TGTGCCAGCAGTTACTCGACAGTGAACACTGAAGCTTTCTTT. Translated, it gives CASSYSTVNTEAFF.

The table lists this clonotype with many counts. V is TRBV6-5 and J is TRBJ1-6, with D possibly matching TRBD1 (5 bases). V dropped 5 bases and J dropped 0 bases, with 17 bases sitting between them. The CDR3 has 18 residues. Germline CDR1 MNHEY, CDR2 SVGAGI. The CDR3 DNA is TGTGCCAGCAGTCGTTCGACAGCCGCAAGCTCCTATAATTCACCCCTCCACTTT. Translation gives CASSRSTAASSYNSPLHF.

This clonotype was seen at least ten times. The V and J genes are TRBV20-1 and TRBJ2-7; 10 nucleotides agree with TRBD2. This CDR3 spans 14 amino acids. The V segment lost 4 bases and the J segment 3 bases; nucleotides outside the gene matches: 6. CDR1 is DFQATT, CDR2 SNEGSKA, per germline (reference sequence). This chain's CDR3 is CSATSGGNYYEQYF. In DNA, the CDR3 is TGCAGTGCTACTAGCGGGGGCAATTACTACGAGCAGTACTTC.

This rearrangement joins TRBV5-1 to TRBJ2-3; D is ambiguous. The germline gives CDR1 SGHRS, CDR2 YFSETQ. CDR3 length: 14 amino acids. V shed 0 bases and J shed 2 bases, with 7 bases lying between them. The CDR3 here is CASSLEVATDTQYF. The DNA of the CDR3 is TGCGCCAGCAGCTTGGAGGTGGCCACAGATACGCAGTATTTT.

The chain is built from TRBV7-2 and TRBJ1-6, with 7 bases identical to TRBD1. The CDR3 is 14 residues long. Germline CDR1 is SGHTA and CDR2 is FQGNSA. V gave up 5 bases and J gave up 9 bases; unmatched junction bases: 7. The CDR3 coding sequence is TGTGCCAGCAGCCTACAGGGGTCGGGTTCACCCCTCCACTTT. Protein sequence: CASSLQGSGSPLHF.

V and J are TRBV2 and TRBJ1-1; D remains unclear. Germline V CDR1 and CDR2: SNHLY, FYNNEI. Trimming stripped 8 bases from V and 0 bases from J, with 10 bases between. The CDR3 totals 13 residues. CDR3 sequence reads: CASCGVVNTEAFF. DNA for the CDR3: TGTGCCAGCTGCGGGGTCGTGAACACTGAAGCTTTCTTT.

Turning to this clonotype: One base away lies a much larger clone, so this may be a sequencing read error. The gene calls are TRBV29-1 and TRBJ1-5; 9 bases agree with TRBD1. The J segment lost 3 bases and the V segment lost 4 bases, leaving 1 base of the junction unmatched. Per the germline V gene, CDR1 is SQVTM and CDR2 is ANQGSEA. This CDR3 spans 13 amino acids. The CDR3 spells CSVGDRVNQPQHF. CDR3 nucleotides: TGCAGCGTTGGGGACAGGGTCAATCAGCCCCAGCATTTT.

This clonotype was seen repeatedly, ten times or more. This chain uses TRBV29-1 with TRBJ2-5, with 7 bases aligning to TRBD1. The V gene's germline CDR1 is SQVTM and CDR2 ANQGSEA. V lost 8 bases to trimming and J lost 5 bases; unmatched junction nucleotides: 8. This CDR3 spans 12 amino acids. The CDR3 reads CSFRPRGETQYF. The CDR3 nucleotides are TGCAGCTTCCGTCCCAGGGGGGAGACCCAGTACTTC.

This clonotype has a count of ten or more. The chain uses TRBV18 and TRBJ1-5; a weak D match, TRBD1 (6 bases). The germline gives CDR1 KGHSH, CDR2 LQKENI. The CDR3 is made up of 16 amino acids. The V end was cut by 0 bases, the J end by 3 bases, with 12 bases between. The CDR3 is CASSPPPGEDNQPQHF. For the CDR3, the DNA is TGTGCCAGCTCACCACCGCCAGGGGAGGACAATCAGCCCCAGCATTTT.

This clonotype rates as medium-sized (0.01 to 0.1%). This rearrangement joins TRBV7-9 to TRBJ2-3; D not certain. Germline lookup yields CDR1 SEHNR and CDR2 FQNEAQ (reference sequence). V shed 4 bases and J shed 5 bases, with 13 bases lying between them. This CDR3 is built from 14 residues. The CDR3 reads CASSSRQKRDTQYF. Here the CDR3 DNA reads TGTGCCAGCAGCTCACGGCAAAAACGAGATACGCAGTATTTT. Together with reference TRBV7-9 and TRBJ2-3, the CDR3 gives the full variable domain: DTGVSQNPRHKITKRGQNVTFRCDPISEHNRLYWYRQTLGQGPEFLTYFQNEAQLEKSRLLSDRFSAERPKGSFSTLEIQRTEQGDSAMYLCASSSRQKRDTQYFGPGTRLTVL.

There are many counts of this clonotype. This rearrangement joins TRBV10-1 to TRBJ1-2; 12 positions match TRBD1. The junction had 10 bases not matched to a gene; V was cut back by 3 bases and J by 8 bases. The CDR3 extends over 16 amino acids. The germline CDR1 and CDR2 sequences are WNHNN and SYGVQD (reference sequence). In nucleotides, the CDR3 is TGCGCCAGCAGTGAAGGGGGACAGGGGGCCCAGTGCGGCTACACCTTC. Its translation: CASSEGGQGAQCGYTF.